Listed here is a single TCR beta chain. Its antigen is still unknown. The data are from a study of T cell responses to AZD1222 COVID-19 vaccine. Overall study context: Pooled in the analysis were second doses at about 4 or about 12 weeks.

Study results and limitations: Nearly half of spike-specific TCRs reportedly target variant regions that are unmutated in the B.1.351 and B.1.1.7 variants. The donor group comprised mostly white British people and more females; the analysis possibly underestimated clonal diversity. The study found Spike-specific TCR breadth and depth rose after two AZD1222 doses.

The table came from immunoSEQ multiplex PCR; TCRdb's copy has only in-frame clones and leaves some out. This sample yields 150,000 to 200,000 clones, of which less than 95% are seen a single time; 4% to 5.5% belongs to the top ten. Germline values: CDR1 SEHNR, CDR2 FQNEAQ (reference sequence). V dropped 8 bases and J dropped 4; count of bases not matched to a gene: 18. CDR3 length: 17 residues. The source was peripheral blood, collected on day 0 of AZD1222 vaccination. This clonotype was sampled from an adult in good health. This chain connects TRBV7-9 to TRBJ2-7, with 9 bases that match TRBD2. The CDR3 DNA reads as TGTGCCAGCGAGATAGCGGGAGACTTTGTGCGGGGGTACGAGCAGTACTTC. This translates into CASEIAGDFVRGYEQYF.